Sequencing of this T cell receptor beta chain was carried out in a study of blood T cell repertoires in COVID-19. On the study more broadly: Samples of COVID-19 (acute and convalescent) were obtained from the United States, Italy and Spain. The cDNA or gDNA used as material had been derived from T cells, B-cell-depleted T cells, or PBMCs.

This CDR3 comprises 14 residues. V was clipped by 1 base and J by 4 bases, with 8 bases between them. Germline assignment: CDR1 MGHRA and CDR2 YSYEKL. Original methodology: For nucleated cells, counts were estimated from reference gene primer amplification. Profiling relied on immunoSEQ multiplex PCR, and the TCRdb table lists in-frame clones only, not all of them. V, J and clone size derive from that table, while D and trimming were established from the DNA sequence. The sample lists roughly 150,000 clones, about 80% seen once, with 11% in the top ten. Specimen: peripheral blood. This sequence joins TRBV4-1 and TRBJ1-5; D uncertain. The receptor was derived from a man aged 70 or older with active or convalescent COVID-19. CDR3 bases: TGCGCCAGCAGCCAAGTCCCCAGGAATCAGCCCCAGCATTTT. This sequence encodes CASSQVPRNQPQHF.